This T cell receptor beta chain was sequenced during a study of T cell responses to AZD1222 COVID-19 vaccine. Trimming stripped 2 bases from V and 7 bases from J, with 12 bases between. The V gene's germline CDR1 is SGDLS and CDR2 YYNGEE. CDR3 size: 13 residues. Analyses pooled second doses at about 4 or about 12 weeks. Study-level points and caveats: Females made up more of the donors, who were largely white British, and clonal diversity may have come out too low. Breadth and depth of Spike-specific TCRs rose after two AZD1222 doses. Dominant at 160-218 and 743-854, vaccine-associated CD4 TCRs also spanned spike.

On this clone itself: The antigen is not known.

Profiling relied on immunoSEQ multiplex PCR, and the TCRdb table lists in-frame clones only, not all of them. The data show some 140,000 clones, 80% to 95% seen once. The source material was peripheral blood, sampled 28 days after the second AZD1222 dose. This rearrangement joins TRBV9 to TRBJ2-5, with D perhaps given as TRBD1 or TRBD2 (5 bases each). The clonotype was recovered from an adult who received the AZD1222 COVID-19 vaccine. DNA for the CDR3: TGTGCCAGCAGCGTCCGACTAACAGGGACCCAGTACTTC. Translating it yields CASSVRLTGTQYF.